This T cell receptor beta chain was obtained from a study of blood T cells in healthy people across ages. General study points: Age advanced and TCR beta diversity per million T cells fell, roughly linearly.

With 2 bases removed from V and 8 bases from J, the gap between germline ends came to 9 bases. The germline V gene encodes CDR1 SQVTM and CDR2 ANQGSEA. This CDR3 comprises 12 residues. Primed by a sample-barcoded 5' primer and a J-beta primer mix, a second PCR proceeded for about 6 to 12 cycles. From the 5' RACE reads, TCRdb called clonotypes with MiXCR, one entry per CDR3 protein. The data show 1.5 million to 2 million distinct CDR3 sequences, over 25% seen once. Isolation of PBMCs gave at least 6.5 million cells per sample. This clonotype was picked up one time. Antigen unknown. The TCR sequence derives from a woman aged 30 to 39 in good health. The chain is built from TRBV29-1 and TRBJ1-4; D is unclear. Specimen: blood. The CDR3 nucleotides read TGCAGCGTTGAACGGGTTGGGGAAAAACTGTTTTTT. Amino acid sequence: CSVERVGEKLFF.